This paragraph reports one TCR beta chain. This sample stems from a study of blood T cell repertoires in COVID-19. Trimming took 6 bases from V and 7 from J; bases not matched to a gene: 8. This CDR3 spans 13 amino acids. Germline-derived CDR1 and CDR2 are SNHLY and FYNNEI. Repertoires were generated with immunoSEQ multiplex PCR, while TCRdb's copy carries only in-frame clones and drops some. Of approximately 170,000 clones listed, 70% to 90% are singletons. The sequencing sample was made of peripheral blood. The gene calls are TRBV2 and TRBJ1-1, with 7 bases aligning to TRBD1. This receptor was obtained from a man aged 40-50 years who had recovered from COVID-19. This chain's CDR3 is CASRVDRADEAFF. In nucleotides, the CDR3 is TGTGCCAGCAGGGTAGACAGGGCCGATGAAGCTTTCTTT.